The clone carrying this TCR beta chain was detected ten times or more. Its cognate antigen is unknown. These data belong to a study of CD8 T cells in ankylosing spondylitis. TCRdb re-analysed the 5' RACE reads in MiXCR, keeping a single row per CDR3 protein. The sample consists of roughly 68,000 distinct CDR3 sequences, around 6.4% of them appearing once. Study-level results: Significant enrichment of disease-linked clones was reportedly seen in matched ankylosing spondylitis synovial fluid. Past research had described some motif variants in reactive arthritis synovial fluid and blood.

This CDR3 spans 14 amino acids. Trimming removed 5 bases at V and 0 bases at J, with 8 bases between. The germline V gene has CDR1 SNHLY and CDR2 FYNNEI. The gene calls are TRBV2 and TRBJ1-5; D is undetermined. The source of this sequence is a male donor with ankylosing spondylitis. Sequencing was performed on synovial fluid, either unsorted or a sorted T cell fraction (not recorded which). CDR3 loop: CASSYGYSNQPQHF. As DNA, the CDR3 is TGTGCCAGCAGTTACGGATATAGCAATCAGCCCCAGCATTTT. Full variable domain (rest looked up from reference TRBV2 and TRBJ1-5): EPEVTQTPSHQVTQMGQEVILRCVPISNHLYFYWYRQILGQKVEFLVSFYNNEISEKSEIFDDQFSVERPDGSNFTLKIRSTKLEDSAMYFCASSYGYSNQPQHFGDGTRLSIL.